This T cell receptor (beta chain) originates from a study of T cell repertoires in cytomegalovirus infection. Across the whole study: Public TCR beta signature analysis indicated the presence of both CMV infection and matching HLA type. Study-wide results and caveats: Summed frequency of shared TCR beta families picked out CMV carriers who also had the relevant HLA. Ex vivo, HLA-C-restricted CMV-specific TCR beta clonotypes prevailed over the rest of the response.

The CDR3 consists of 15 residues. Trimming left V 2 bases short and J 1 base short, with 11 bases between. Germline CDR1 is SEHNR and CDR2 is FQNEAQ (reference sequence). This clonotype was seen a few times. The antigen is undetermined. In TCRdb, the reads were re-called with MiXCR into one record per CDR3 protein. Of 350,000 to 550,000 distinct CDR3 sequences in the sample, roughly 31% were seen once. The sample comprised PBMCs. The chain uses TRBV7-9 and TRBJ1-1; D is unresolved. The TCR comes from a human donor in good health (CMV status not recorded). Some clones in this sample may be carry-over from other donors' samples. Written as DNA, the CDR3 is TGTGCCAGCAGCTTATTGGGCGGCCCGAACACTGAAGCTTTCTTT. This encodes CASSLLGGPNTEAFF.